The rows below give T cell receptor beta chains drawn from one sample of a study of STAT5B mutations in CD4+ large granular lymphocyte leukemia. Some clones are missing from TCRdb's copy, which holds only in-frame ones; the method was immunoSEQ multiplex PCR. Of more than 40,000 clones listed, 80% to 85% are singletons. Material for sequencing was CD4+ T cells from blood buffy coats. These receptor sequences come from a human donor in good health. Each CDR3 is given with its conserved first and last residue. D genes are given only for firm matches. Some rows have no size entry. The others give once, few or many, or a class for an expanded clone.

TRBJ1-5 | TRBV10-3 | . | once | TGTGCCATCAGTGGTGGGAGCAATCAGCCCCAGCATTTT | CAISGGSNQPQHF
TRBJ2-5 | TRBV5-1 | . | . | TGCGCCAGCAGCACAAGACTAGGCGCCATCCAAGAGACCCAGTACTTC | CASSTRLGAIQETQYF
TRBJ1-3 | TRBV18 | TRBD1 | . | TGTGCCAGCTCACCACCCGGGACAGGAGGAAACACCATATATTTT | CASSPPGTGGNTIYF
TRBJ2-7 | TRBV15 | . | . | TGTGCCACCAGCAGTTATCTAAACCCAGGGGAGAAAGGGCAGTACTTC | CATSSYLNPGEKGQYF
TRBJ2-2 | TRBV5-1 | . | . | TGCGCCAGCAGCTTTAGGTCAGGGAACGTCGGGGAGCTGTTTTTT | CASSFRSGNVGELFF
TRBJ2-3 | TRBV27 | . | . | TGTGCCAGCAGGCGGGCCTCCGTCAACACAGATACGCAGTATTTT | CASRRASVNTDTQYF
TRBJ2-2 | TRBV18 | . | . | TGTGCCAGCTCATCGGACACCGGGGAGCTGTTTTTT | CASSSDTGELFF
TRBJ2-7 | TRBV2 | . | . | TGTGCCAGCAGCGAAGGGTACAGGGCCTACGAGCAGTACTTC | CASSEGYRAYEQYF
TRBJ2-7 | TRBV7-2 | TRBD2 | . | TGTGCCAGCAGCAACTTTGGGGGGGGGTACGAGCAGTACTTC | CASSNFGGGYEQYF
TRBJ1-2 | TRBV5-5 | TRBD1 | . | TGTGCCAGCAGTACCGGGACAGGGAGAGACTATGGCTACACCTTC | CASSTGTGRDYGYTF
TRBJ2-7 | TRBV11-2 | TRBD2 | . | TGTGCCAGCAGCCTAGGGTTTGGACTAGCGGGAGTATACGAGCAGTACTTC | CASSLGFGLAGVYEQYF
TRBJ1-6 | TRBV5-1 | . | . | TGCGCCAGCAGCTTGGGCGGGGTCCTCTATAATTCACCCCTCCACTTT | CASSLGGVLYNSPLHF
TRBJ1-5 | TRBV30 | TRBD1 | . | TGTGCCTGGAGTGACGACAGGGGCCCCAATCAGCCCCAGCATTTT | CAWSDDRGPNQPQHF
TRBJ2-5 | TRBV5-1 | TRBD2 | . | TGCGCCAGCGGCGGGGGTACGGGAGCGTCGGAGACCCAGTACTTC | CASGGGTGASETQYF
TRBJ2-3 | TRBV30 | . | . | TGTGCCTGGAGTGTGGACAGCTATACGCAGTATTTT | CAWSVDSYTQYF
TRBJ1-2 | TRBV7-9 | TRBD1 | . | TGTGCCAGCAGCTCCGCCCGGGACAGTCCCACCTATGGCTACACCTTC | CASSSARDSPTYGYTF
TRBJ1-3 | TRBV6-5 | . | . | TGTGCCACCTGGAGGGGCCCTGGAAACACCATATATTTT | CATWRGPGNTIYF
TRBJ2-7 | TRBV13 | . | . | TGTGCCAGCAGCTTACGCCGGGGTAGCTCCTACGAGCAGTACTTC | CASSLRRGSSYEQYF
TRBJ1-2 | TRBV6-5 | TRBD1 | . | TGTGCCAGCAGGCCGCCGGGACAGGGGACCTATGGCTACACCTTC | CASRPPGQGTYGYTF
TRBJ2-3 | TRBV27 | TRBD2 | . | TGTGCCAGCAGTTTCCTTGGAAGTGATAGCGGGGGGGGTCCGCAGTATTTT | CASSFLGSDSGGGPQYF
TRBJ2-5 | TRBV19 | . | . | TGTGCCAGTAACGACAGGGCCGGGAGAGAGACCCAGTACTTC | CASNDRAGRETQYF
TRBJ1-6 | TRBV6-1 | . | . | TGTGCCAGCGAGGCAAATTCACCCCTCCACTTT | CASEANSPLHF
TRBJ1-1 | TRBV5-4 | . | few | TGTGCCAGCAGCTTGGCCCTAACCGGGACTGAAGCTTTCTTT | CASSLALTGTEAFF
TRBJ2-1 | TRBV4-2 | . | . | TGTGCCAGCAGCCAAGCCCCCCGCAATGAGCAGTTCTTC | CASSQAPRNEQFF
TRBJ2-7 | TRBV27 | TRBD1 | . | TGTGCCAGCAGTTTAGGGGGACAGGGGTCGAGGGAGCAGTACTTC | CASSLGGQGSREQYF
TRBJ2-2 | TRBV25-1 | . | . | TGTGCCAGCAGCGCACTCCTCGGGGAGCTGTTTTTT | CASSALLGELFF
TRBJ1-1 | TRBV19 | . | . | TGTGCCAGTAGTATAACAGGAGGATTCACTGAAGCTTTCTTT | CASSITGGFTEAFF
TRBJ1-4 | TRBV19 | . | . | TGTGCCAGTAGTGCAATAGGGGCAACTAATGAAAAACTGTTTTTT | CASSAIGATNEKLFF
TRBJ1-2 | TRBV7-6 | . | . | TGTGCCAGCAGCTTAGCGGGGGATGATGGCTACACCTTC | CASSLAGDDGYTF
TRBJ2-2 | TRBV4-1 | . | . | TGCGCCAGCAGCCAACCTACAGGGAACACCGGGGAGCTGTTTTTT | CASSQPTGNTGELFF
TRBJ1-3 | TRBV5-5 | . | . | TGTGCCAGCAGTCGCCTCTTGGTAGGAAACACCATATATTTT | CASSRLLVGNTIYF
TRBJ2-5 | TRBV6-1 | TRBD2 | . | TGTGCCAGCACACTAGCGGGGGGGCGTCGAGAGACCCAGTACTTC | CASTLAGGRRETQYF